The text below deals with one T cell receptor beta chain. The data originate from a study of blood T cell repertoires in COVID-19. Study overall: Researchers got acute and convalescent COVID-19 samples from the United States, Italy and Spain. In each case, the material was cDNA or gDNA derived from T cells, B-cell-depleted T cells, or PBMCs.

As processed by the authors: Reference gene primer amplification yielded estimated nucleated cell counts. Sequenced by immunoSEQ multiplex PCR; TCRdb stores in-frame clones only, minus some. V and J calls and clone size follow that table, whereas D and trimming were derived from the DNA. The sample records roughly 57,000 clones, 87% being singletons. The ends lost 3 bases at V and 6 bases at J; junction bases unmatched: 10. The CDR3 totals 15 residues. Germline CDR1 and CDR2: SGHKS and YYEKEE (reference sequence). This chain joins TRBV5-5 and TRBJ2-7, with 9 positions matching TRBD1. Sequenced: peripheral blood. This TCR derives from a man aged 60 to 75 with active or convalescent COVID-19. CDR3: CASSWVGTGPAEQYF. The CDR3 nucleotides are TGTGCCAGCAGCTGGGTTGGGACAGGGCCAGCCGAGCAGTACTTC.